These 25 T cell receptor beta chains originate from one sample sequenced in a study of blood T cells in healthy people across ages (dated by TCRdb to about 2015). Libraries came from 5' RACE. Data came from an Illumina HiSeq 2500. A second PCR of about 6 to 11 cycles was run with a J-beta primer mix and a sample-barcoded 5' primer. The raw public reads went through TCRdb reprocessing: fastp at Q25, MiXCR clone calling, in-frame beta chains kept. Rows with one shared CDR3 protein collapse into an entry with the most common genes and DNA. The sample table lists 1.5 million to 1.8 million distinct CDR3 sequences, roughly two fifths of them with a count of one. The top ten clonotypes cover more than 4% of the sample. Sequencing was done on a sample of blood. These receptors came from a woman aged 18 to 35 in good health.

In its sample, this clonotype was seen many times. This chain connects TRBV7-2 to TRBJ2-3; D possibly corresponds to TRBD1 (6 bases). Germline CDR1 and CDR2: SGHTA and FQGNSA. This CDR3 region has 14 residues. Trimming stripped 5 bases from V and 1 base from J, with 10 bases between. This chain's CDR3 is CASSVTGRTDTQYF. The CDR3 DNA sequence: TGTGCCAGCAGCGTGACAGGACGCACAGATACGCAGTATTTT.

This clonotype showed up just a few times. The V call is TRBV5-1, the J call TRBJ2-4; D unclear. The CDR3 is made up of 13 amino acids. The V end lost 4 bases, the J end lost 5 bases, and 10 bases lay between the germline ends. Looked up from germline, CDR1 is SGHRS and CDR2 is YFSETQ. CDR3 DNA: TGCGCCAGCAGCAGGGTTGGGGAAAACATTCAGTACTTC. Translating it yields CASSRVGENIQYF.

This chain uses TRBV7-9 with TRBJ2-2; possibly TRBD2 for D (6 bases). The CDR3 runs 15 residues. Trimming shortened V by 5 bases and J by 6 bases, and 16 bases separated the two germline ends. The germline CDR1 and CDR2 sequences are SEHNR and FQNEAQ (reference sequence). The CDR3 nucleotides read TGTGCCAGCAGCCGTTCGACTAGTCACGCCGGGGAGCTGTTTTTT. Its translation is CASSRSTSHAGELFF.

This sequence joins TRBV20-1 and TRBJ2-7; the D gene is possibly TRBD1 (5 bases). The CDR3 contains 16 residues. From germline, CDR1 is DFQATT and CDR2 SNEGSKA (reference sequence). Trimming took off 5 bases at V and 4 bases at J, with 24 bases between the two ends. The DNA of the CDR3 is TGCAGTGCTCCGCGACCCGACAGTGGGCCCTCTTACGAGCAGTACTTC. It specifies CSAPRPDSGPSYEQYF.

This clonotype showed up just once. V and J are TRBV6-6 and TRBJ2-3; TRBD2 aligns across 11 bases. Germline CDR1 and CDR2: MNHNY and SVGAGI (reference sequence). The CDR3 contains 17 residues. The ends lost 3 bases at V and 3 bases at J; junction bases unmatched: 8. The CDR3 DNA is TGTGCCAGCAGTTATCCGGTAGCGGGAGGGCCAACAGATACGCAGTATTTT. It is translated as CASSYPVAGGPTDTQYF.

The J gene is TRBJ2-2, the V gene TRBV4-1; D is possibly TRBD2 (5 bases). V lost 4 bases, J lost 2 bases, and 17 bases lay in between. The CDR3 is made up of 17 amino acids. Germline-derived CDR1 and CDR2 are MGHRA and YSYEKL. CDR3 DNA sequence: TGCGCCAGCAGCCCCGCCTTCCGGACTCTAAACACCGGGGAGCTGTTTTTT. This gives the protein CASSPAFRTLNTGELFF.

The chain employs TRBV4-3 and TRBJ2-1; 8 bases match TRBD2. The V segment lost 0 bases and the J segment 8 bases; nucleotides outside the gene matches: 9. This CDR3 is 16 amino acids long. Germline CDR1 and CDR2: LGHNA and YSLEER. The CDR3: CASSQEDEREIHEQFF. The DNA for the CDR3 is TGCGCCAGCAGCCAAGAGGACGAGCGGGAGATCCATGAGCAGTTCTTC.

This clonotype was counted a few times. This chain connects TRBV11-2 to TRBJ2-7; D remains unclear. Germline CDR1 is SGHAT and CDR2 is FQNNGV. The CDR3 is made up of 14 amino acids. V lost 2 bases and J 1 base, leaving 9 bases between the germline ends. The CDR3 loop reads CASSLFSGSYEQYF. CDR3 nucleotides: TGTGCCAGCAGCTTATTCTCAGGTTCCTACGAGCAGTACTTC.

This clonotype was seen a handful of times. J is TRBJ1-2 and V is TRBV20-1, with TRBD1 matching 8 bases. The germline V gene encodes CDR1 DFQATT and CDR2 SNEGSKA (reference sequence). V dropped 3 bases and J dropped 5; count of bases not matched to a gene: 20. CDR3 length: 18 amino acids. The CDR3: CSASLFPEVGTGEYGYTF. CDR3 in DNA: TGCAGTGCTAGTTTATTCCCTGAGGTTGGGACAGGCGAATATGGCTACACCTTC.

This clonotype appeared a few times. The chain uses TRBV5-1 and TRBJ1-5; D is undetermined. This CDR3 has 14 residues. Per the germline V gene, CDR1 is SGHRS and CDR2 is YFSETQ. V lost 2 bases and J 5 bases, leaving 11 bases between the germline ends. Here the CDR3 DNA reads TGCGCCAGCAGCTTCGACGGTTTTGATCAGCCCCAGCATTTT. Its protein is CASSFDGFDQPQHF.

This clonotype turned up a few times. This rearrangement joins TRBV28 to TRBJ2-5, with 11 bases that match TRBD2. The CDR3 covers 15 residues. Germline CDR1 is MDHEN and CDR2 is SYDVKM. The ends lost 6 bases at V and 3 bases at J; junction bases unmatched: 6. The CDR3 sequence: CASRVPGLAEETQYF. In nucleotides, the CDR3 is TGTGCCAGCAGGGTCCCGGGACTAGCGGAAGAGACCCAGTACTTC.

This chain connects TRBV11-2 to TRBJ1-5, with TRBD1 matching over 9 bases. The CDR3 extends over 14 amino acids. The J segment lost 9 bases and the V segment lost 3 bases, leaving 6 bases of the junction unmatched. Germline loops: CDR1 SGHAT, CDR2 FQNNGV. The CDR3 sequence is CASSFGQGQWPQHF. DNA of the CDR3: TGTGCCAGCAGCTTTGGACAGGGGCAGTGGCCCCAGCATTTT.

This clonotype has only a few counts. The chain uses TRBV7-2 and TRBJ2-6, with TRBD1 as a possible D gene (6 bases). CDR1 and CDR2 (germline): SGHTA, FQGNSA. This CDR3 is built from 13 residues. With 3 bases removed from V and 13 bases from J, the gap between germline ends came to 13 bases. This CDR3 reads CASSLNRAQVLTF. Here the CDR3 DNA reads TGTGCCAGCAGCTTGAACAGGGCCCAGGTCCTGACTTTC.

This chain connects TRBV20-1 to TRBJ2-5, with D tentatively TRBD2 (5 bases). V gave up 6 bases and J gave up 4 bases, with 12 bases separating them. There are 12 residues in the CDR3. Looked up from germline, CDR1 is DFQATT and CDR2 is SNEGSKA (reference sequence). CDR3 nucleotides: TGCAGTGCGTCTCCCGAGGGAGAGACCCAGTACTTC. This translates into CSASPEGETQYF.

This clonotype showed up just a few times. This chain connects TRBV29-1 to TRBJ2-5; no definite D call. CDR1 SQVTM and CDR2 ANQGSEA come from the germline V gene. Deletions cut 4 bases from V and 11 bases from J, with 23 bases between. The CDR3 loop spans 14 amino acids. Here the CDR3 reads CSVVVRESYNEQYF. The CDR3 DNA reads TGCAGCGTTGTGGTTAGAGAGAGTTACAATGAGCAGTACTTC.

The chain is built from TRBV29-1 and TRBJ2-5; either TRBD1 or TRBD2 may fit D (5 bases each). The CDR3 sequence is 13 residues long. Deletions cut 4 bases from V and 1 base from J, with 10 bases between. Germline V CDR1 and CDR2: SQVTM, ANQGSEA. This chain's CDR3 is CSVGGVFQETQYF. CDR3 DNA: TGCAGCGTTGGAGGGGTCTTCCAAGAGACCCAGTACTTC.

This clonotype has at least ten counts. The chain recombines TRBV7-2 with TRBJ1-5; D ambiguous. V lost 5 bases to trimming and J lost 4 bases, with 12 bases between them. This CDR3 has 14 residues. The germline CDR1 and CDR2 sequences are SGHTA and FQGNSA. This CDR3 is CASSPVWENQPQHF. CDR3 DNA sequence: TGTGCCAGCAGCCCTGTGTGGGAAAATCAGCCCCAGCATTTT.

This chain connects TRBV20-1 to TRBJ2-3; either TRBD1 or TRBD2 may fit D (5 bases each). CDR1 is DFQATT, CDR2 SNEGSKA, per germline (reference sequence). CDR3 length: 11 amino acids. The chain's CDR3 is CGARAADTQYF. The CDR3 coding sequence is TGCGGGGCGAGGGCAGCAGATACGCAGTATTTT.

This chain joins TRBV7-9 and TRBJ1-4; D is ambiguous. The germline V gene has CDR1 SEHNR and CDR2 FQNEAQ (reference sequence). Between the trimmed V and J ends, which lost 4 bases and 6 bases, there was a span of 12 bases. The CDR3 is made up of 14 amino acids. The CDR3 region has the DNA TGTGCCAGCAGCTCCCGTTCCCCGGATGAAAAACTGTTTTTT. This gives the protein CASSSRSPDEKLFF.

This chain uses TRBV21-1 with TRBJ2-2; the table gives TRBD2 as D, unverified against the DNA. TRBV21-1 is recorded as a pseudogene. The CDR3 is made up of 16 amino acids. The chain's CDR3 is CASSKESGRPTGELFF. CDR3 DNA sequence: TGTGCCAGCAGCAAAGAAAGCGGGAGACCCACCGGGGAGCTGTTTTTT.

This clonotype has only a few counts. The genes are TRBV4-3 and TRBJ1-6; 8 bases match TRBD1. CDR1 and CDR2 (germline): LGHNA, YSLEER. V was clipped by 1 base and J by 0 bases; unmatched bases: 2. CDR3 length equals 17 residues. CDR3 DNA sequence: TGCGCCAGCAGCCAAGGGACAGGGAGCTCCTATAATTCACCCCTCCACTTT. Protein: CASSQGTGSSYNSPLHF.

The chain uses TRBV11-1 and TRBJ1-1, with a possible D match to TRBD1 (6 bases). The germline gives CDR1 SGHAT, CDR2 FQDESV (reference sequence). Trimming removed 4 bases at V and 6 bases at J, with 18 bases between. The CDR3 sequence is 15 residues long. CDR3: CASSYGPGHTSEAFF. As DNA, the CDR3 is TGTGCCAGCAGCTACGGGCCGGGACACACCTCTGAAGCTTTCTTT.

V is TRBV20-1 and J is TRBJ2-1; the match to TRBD2 covers 13 bases. With 3 bases clipped from V and 6 bases from J, the junction kept 11 bases outside the gene matches. This CDR3 is 17 amino acids long. Germline-derived CDR1 and CDR2 are DFQATT and SNEGSKA (reference sequence). The CDR3 region has the DNA TGCAGTGCTAGGGCCCCTCTAACTAGCGGGAGGGGCAATGAGCAGTTCTTC. Protein product: CSARAPLTSGRGNEQFF.

The chain employs TRBV6-5 and TRBJ2-5, with 10 bases matching TRBD2. The CDR3 consists of 16 residues. In germline, CDR1 is MNHEY, CDR2 SVGAGI. V shed 2 bases, J shed 1 base, and the junction held 4 bases outside the gene matches. DNA of the CDR3: TGTGCCAGCAGTTACCTGCCTAGCGGGGGCCAAGAGACCCAGTACTTC. This translates into CASSYLPSGGQETQYF.

The V call is TRBV7-2, the J call TRBJ2-3; TRBD2 matches at 10 bases. The length of the CDR3 is 16 residues. Germline V gene lookup returns CDR1 SGHTA and CDR2 FQGNSA. V gave up 2 bases and J gave up 3 bases; unmatched junction bases: 5. CDR3: CASSLIAGGRTDTQYF. The CDR3 coding sequence is TGTGCCAGCAGCTTAATAGCGGGGGGAAGGACAGATACGCAGTATTTT.